The entry that follows covers one TCR beta chain sequence. Its target is unknown. The record originates from a study of graft-versus-host responses after intestinal transplantation. Germline values: CDR1 LNHDA, CDR2 SQIVND (reference sequence). The CDR3 covers 16 residues. After removal of 1 base from V and 5 bases from J, the junction contained 6 bases not matched to a gene. Whole-study findings and limits: Declining HvG levels early post-transplant were linked to peak circulating GvH clone levels. Researchers found GvH clones in recipient marrow, and some showed up first in ileum or blood.

Clones were read by immunoSEQ multiplex PCR, and TCRdb kept only the in-frame ones, dropping some. The data show over 100,000 clones, about 95% seen once. This TCR was recovered from a human donor who received an intestinal transplant. The V gene is TRBV19, the J gene TRBJ2-1; 9 nucleotides align to TRBD2. The source material was unstimulated CD8+ T cells sorted from spleen or lymph node cells, sampled before intestinal transplant. CDR3 sequence reads: CASSIAPSGIHNEQFF. The CDR3 DNA sequence: TGTGCCAGTAGTATAGCCCCTAGCGGGATACACAATGAGCAGTTCTTC.